Below are 25 T cell receptor beta chains sequenced from a single sample in a study of blood T cell repertoires in COVID-19. TCRdb's copy holds only in-frame clones and misses some; the assay was immunoSEQ multiplex PCR. This table has around 460,000 clones, about 90% appearing once. Sequenced material: peripheral blood. The receptor source for this set is a man in his late teens or twenties with COVID-19, enrolled during active disease.

CDR3 region: CASSYGRKNTEAFF. Here the CDR3 DNA reads TGTGCCAGCAGTTACGGCAGGAAGAACACTGAAGCTTTCTTT. V gene TRBV6-5 combines with J gene TRBJ1-1; D unclear. This CDR3 comprises 14 residues. The germline CDR1 and CDR2 sequences are MNHEY and SVGAGI. Trimming shortened V by 2 bases and J by 1 base, and 8 bases separated the two germline ends.

The chain couples TRBV21-1 to TRBJ1-4; the table's D call, TRBD1, has no DNA check behind it. TRBV21-1 is flagged as a pseudogene. CDR3 length equals 15 residues. The CDR3 reads CASSNRTGGIEKLFF. CDR3 DNA: TGTGCCAGCAGCAATCGGACAGGGGGAATTGAAAAACTGTTTTTT.

The chain combines TRBV7-2 with TRBJ2-1, with 7 bases aligning to TRBD2. Trimming cost V 1 base and J 5 bases; bases outside gene matches: 2. The CDR3 totals 14 residues. The germline CDR1 and CDR2 sequences are SGHTA and FQGNSA. The CDR3, as DNA: TGTGCCAGCAGCTTAGAACTAGCGAACAATGAGCAGTTCTTC. It specifies CASSLELANNEQFF.

The chain uses TRBV5-4 and TRBJ2-7, with 7 positions matching TRBD2. The CDR3 length is 14 residues. Germline CDR1 reads SGHNT; CDR2 reads YYREEE (reference sequence). Trimming removed 3 bases from V and 1 base from J; junction bases left unmatched: 4. The CDR3 loop is CASSYPGGSYEQYF. The CDR3 nucleotides are TGTGCCAGCAGCTACCCCGGGGGGTCCTACGAGCAGTACTTC.

To note about this clone: The identical CDR3 is also encoded by other nucleotide sequences in the sample. This chain uses TRBV4-2 with TRBJ2-3, with unresolved D. V was clipped by 0 bases and J by 5 bases, with 3 bases between them. This CDR3 is 12 amino acids long. From germline, CDR1 is LGHNA and CDR2 YNFKEQ. The CDR3 DNA sequence: TGTGCCAGCAGCCAAGATCGAGATACGCAGTATTTT. Its translation: CASSQDRDTQYF.

The rearrangement uses TRBV5-4 and TRBJ2-7; TRBD2 matches at 12 bases. There are 16 residues in the CDR3. The J segment lost 6 bases and the V segment lost 4 bases, leaving 11 bases of the junction unmatched. Germline V gives CDR1 SGHNT, CDR2 YYREEE (reference sequence). The DNA for the CDR3 is TGTGCCAGCAGCCCTCGGACTAGCGGGGTATTAAGCGAGCAGTACTTC. Its translation: CASSPRTSGVLSEQYF. The whole variable domain, remainder taken from reference TRBV5-4 and TRBJ2-7, is ETGVTQSPTHLIKTRGQQVTLRCSSQSGHNTVSWYQQALGQGPQFIFQYYREEENGRGNFPPRFSGLQFPNYSSELNVNALELDDSALYLCASSPRTSGVLSEQYFGPGTRLTVT.

This chain joins TRBV2 and TRBJ2-1; 12 bases match TRBD1. This CDR3 is 16 amino acids long. The V gene's germline CDR1 is SNHLY and CDR2 FYNNEI. J gave up 4 bases and V 5 bases, and 6 bases lay outside the gene matches. DNA of the CDR3: TGTGCCAGCAGTCCCTGGGGACAGGGGGCTTACAATGAGCAGTTCTTC. It encodes CASSPWGQGAYNEQFF.

The chain carries TRBV2 and TRBJ2-2; 7 bases are a match to TRBD1. The germline gives CDR1 SNHLY, CDR2 FYNNEI. The V gene end was trimmed by 6 bases and the J gene end by 4 bases; junction bases not matched to a gene: 8. The CDR3 extends over 15 amino acids. The CDR3 reads CASRPDREPTGELFF. The CDR3 nucleotides are TGTGCCAGCAGGCCTGACAGGGAGCCCACCGGGGAGCTGTTTTTT.

The genes are TRBV12-3 or TRBV12-4 and TRBJ2-2; TRBD1 might be the D (6 bases). This CDR3 contains 12 residues. Trimming removed 8 bases from V and 6 bases from J, with 10 bases in between. The CDR3: CASEQGAGELFF. The CDR3 nucleotides read TGTGCCAGCGAACAGGGTGCCGGGGAGCTGTTTTTT.

The chain recombines TRBV12-3 or TRBV12-4 with TRBJ1-1, with D hard to call. The CDR3 spans 13 residues. V gave up 5 bases and J gave up 1 base, with 8 bases separating them. The CDR3, as DNA: TGTGCCAGCAGTGGCCGGGAGAACACTGAAGCTTTCTTT. This codes for CASSGRENTEAFF.

Points on this clone: Other DNA sequences in this specimen translate into the identical CDR3. Written as DNA, the CDR3 is TGTGCCAGCAGTGAAGCCGGAGGCTATGGCTACACCTTC. As protein: CASSEAGGYGYTF. V is TRBV6-1 and J is TRBJ1-2; no firm D call. CDR1 MNHNS and CDR2 SASEGT come from the germline V gene. The CDR3 contains 13 residues. The V gene lost 0 bases and the J gene lost 4 bases, with 6 bases spanning the gap.

This chain uses TRBV25-1 with TRBJ2-5; TRBD1 matches at 7 bases. Unmatched junction bases numbered 5, after V lost 3 bases and J lost 1 base. Germline V CDR1 and CDR2: MGHDK, SYGVNS. The CDR3 extends over 15 amino acids. The CDR3 DNA follows: TGTGCCAGCAGTGACAGGGGGAGACTCCAAGAGACCCAGTACTTC. Amino acids: CASSDRGRLQETQYF.

This sequence joins TRBV3-1 (or the pseudogene TRBV3-2) and TRBJ1-5; D is undetermined. The CDR3 is 15 residues long. Germline loops: CDR1 LGHDT, CDR2 YNNKEL (reference sequence). Trimming took off 1 base at V and 6 bases at J, with 13 bases between the two ends. The CDR3 coding sequence is TGTGCCAGCAGCCAAGGGCCGGGATCGGGTCAGCCCCAGCATTTT. It yields the protein CASSQGPGSGQPQHF.

The chain recombines TRBV3-1 (or the pseudogene TRBV3-2) with TRBJ2-2; perhaps TRBD2 as D (6 bases). Per germline, CDR1 LGHDT and CDR2 YNNKEL (reference sequence). This CDR3 spans 16 amino acids. The V end was cut by 2 bases, the J end by 3 bases, with 13 bases between. The CDR3 here is CASSQPLGEDTGELFF. The CDR3 nucleotides are TGTGCCAGCAGCCAACCTTTAGGGGAGGACACCGGGGAGCTGTTTTTT.

The genes are TRBV3-1 (or the pseudogene TRBV3-2) and TRBJ2-1, with unresolved D. Germline CDR1 LGHDT, CDR2 YNNKEL (reference sequence). CDR3 size: 13 residues. V was cut by 8 bases and J by 7 bases, with 15 bases left in between. This chain's CDR3 is CASSNTPTNEQFF. CDR3 in DNA: TGTGCCAGCTCCAACACCCCCACGAATGAGCAGTTCTTC.

The rearrangement joins TRBV19 to TRBJ1-6; the D gene is possibly TRBD1 (6 bases). The V end was cut by 3 bases, the J end by 9 bases, with 12 bases between. Germline V gene data show CDR1 as LNHDA and CDR2 as SQIVND (reference sequence). The CDR3 contains 14 residues. The CDR3 coding sequence is TGTGCCAGTAGTATCCCGGGGGGCGTTTCACCCCTCCACTTT. Translating it yields CASSIPGGVSPLHF.

A single count supports this clone. This chain joins TRBV2 and TRBJ1-1; D ambiguous. The CDR3 contains 13 residues. With 4 bases removed from V and 7 bases from J, the gap between germline ends came to 13 bases. CDR1 SNHLY and CDR2 FYNNEI come from the germline V gene. The CDR3 DNA reads TGTGCCAGCAGTGGTCGTGAGTTTGTTGAAGCTTTCTTT. This encodes CASSGREFVEAFF.

The V call is TRBV5-4, the J call TRBJ2-1; 10 bases match TRBD2. The V and J ends lost 6 bases and 1 base, in that order; junction bases with no gene match: 7. The germline CDR1 and CDR2 sequences are SGHNT and YYREEE (reference sequence). The CDR3 contains 16 residues. CDR3 sequence (DNA): TGTGCCAGCACCTCCGAGCGGGGGGGTTCCTACAATGAGCAGTTCTTC. This sequence encodes CASTSERGGSYNEQFF.

V is TRBV5-1 and J is TRBJ1-1, with TRBD1 matching over 7 bases. The trim removed 1 base at V and 1 base at J, leaving 4 bases unmatched. The CDR3 runs to 15 residues. The V gene's germline CDR1 is SGHRS and CDR2 YFSETQ. The CDR3 coding sequence is TGCGCCAGCAGCTTGCAGGGGGACTCGAACACTGAAGCTTTCTTT. It codes for CASSLQGDSNTEAFF.

This clone showed up just once. Additional DNA sequences in this sample encode the identical CDR3. This chain joins TRBV5-1 and TRBJ2-1; TRBD1 agrees at 7 bases. The CDR3 length is 13 residues. The germline V gene has CDR1 SGHRS and CDR2 YFSETQ. V dropped 4 bases and J dropped 3; count of bases not matched to a gene: 1. The CDR3 DNA follows: TGCGCCAGCAGCCGGGACAGCTACAATGAGCAGTTCTTC. Its translation: CASSRDSYNEQFF.

The J gene is TRBJ2-7, the V gene TRBV10-3, with D possibly being TRBD1 (7 bases). The CDR3 has 15 residues. Between the trimmed V and J ends, which lost 4 bases and 0 bases, there was a span of 13 bases. Germline V lookup: CDR1 ENHRY, CDR2 SYGVKD. CDR3 DNA: TGTGCCATCAGTGGCGGGACAGTCCGCTCCTACGAGCAGTACTTC. Amino acids: CAISGGTVRSYEQYF.

The chain carries TRBV11-2 and TRBJ1-2; D unclear. CDR1 SGHAT and CDR2 FQNNGV come from the germline V gene. This CDR3 is 15 amino acids long. The V and J ends lost 5 bases and 8 bases respectively, with 21 bases between them. CDR3 sequence: CASSPRGGSRRGYTF. The CDR3 DNA is TGTGCCAGCAGCCCCCGCGGAGGTTCTCGAAGGGGCTACACCTTC.

Only a few counts were recorded for this clone. The J gene is TRBJ1-2, the V gene TRBV3-1 (or the pseudogene TRBV3-2), with TRBD1 matching 7 bases. Germline lookup yields CDR1 LGHDT and CDR2 YNNKEL (reference sequence). This CDR3 is built from 13 residues. V lost 4 bases, J lost 8 bases, and 7 bases stayed unmatched. The CDR3, as DNA: TGTGCCAGCAGCCGACCACAGGGGAACGGCTACACCTTC. Translated: CASSRPQGNGYTF.

DNA for the CDR3: TGTGCCAGCAGGGGACAGCCTGAAGCTTTCTTT. Amino acid sequence: CASRGQPEAFF. The chain combines TRBV2 with TRBJ1-1; 7 nucleotides line up with TRBD1. V was clipped by 6 bases and J by 6 bases; unmatched bases: 1. The CDR3 totals 11 residues. Germline-derived CDR1 and CDR2 are SNHLY and FYNNEI.

The rearrangement links TRBV3-1 (or the pseudogene TRBV3-2) to TRBJ1-6; D unresolved. Germline V gives CDR1 LGHDT, CDR2 YNNKEL (reference sequence). The CDR3 length is 16 residues. Deletions cut 4 bases from V and 0 bases from J, with 10 bases between. The chain's CDR3 is CASSPSGGSYNSPLHF. The CDR3, as DNA: TGTGCCAGCAGCCCCAGCGGAGGCTCCTATAATTCACCCCTCCACTTT.